The 27 T cell receptor beta chains presented below share a single source sample, sequenced in a study of CD8 T cells in Susac syndrome. With random hexamers, reverse transcription was performed on about 0.5 to 1 ug of RNA. One entry per CDR3 protein, called by TCRdb with MiXCR from the immunoSEQ multiplex PCR reads. The repertoire consists of 200,000 to 250,000 distinct CDR3 sequences, with just under 95% occurring once and the leading ten covering around 0.08%. The sample comprised CD4+ T cells from PBMCs. Receptors were obtained from a human donor with multiple sclerosis.

The chain has TRBV27 and TRBJ1-1, with a possible D match to TRBD1 (5 bases). CDR1 is MNHEY and CDR2 is SMNVEV in the germline V gene (reference sequence). Trimming took off 4 bases at V and 10 bases at J, with 16 bases between the two ends. The CDR3 extends over 13 amino acids. Here the CDR3 reads CASSSPGTGGAFF. The CDR3 coding sequence is TGTGCCAGCAGTTCTCCCGGGACCGGAGGAGCTTTCTTT.

This clonotype showed up just once. This chain links TRBV20-1 with TRBJ2-7, with 9 bases that match TRBD2. This CDR3 has 14 amino acids. Germline-derived CDR1 and CDR2 are DFQATT and SNEGSKA (reference sequence). Trimming took 1 base from V and 6 from J; bases not matched to a gene: 7. The CDR3 DNA reads as TGCAGTGCTAGAGTAAGCGGGGGGCCCTCCGAGCAGTACTTC. As protein: CSARVSGGPSEQYF.

The count of this clonotype is one. This rearrangement joins TRBV7-3 to TRBJ2-5; D may be TRBD1 or TRBD2 (5 bases each). Germline CDR1 SGHTA, CDR2 FQGTGA. The CDR3 runs to 15 residues. V shed 5 bases and J shed 2 bases, with 15 bases lying between them. The DNA for the CDR3 is TGTGCCAGCAGCCCCTCGGGACGTATGCAAGAGACCCAGTACTTC. It translates to CASSPSGRMQETQYF. Full variable domain (missing parts from reference TRBV7-3 and TRBJ2-5): GAGVSQTPSNKVTEKGKYVELRCDPISGHTALYWYRQSLGQGPEFLIYFQGTGAADDSGLPNDRFFAVRPEGSVSTLKIQRTERGDSAVYLCASSPSGRMQETQYFGPGTRLLVL.

The chain couples TRBV29-1 to TRBJ1-1; D may be TRBD1 (5 bases). Deletions cut 3 bases from V and 0 bases from J, with 14 bases between. The CDR3 is made up of 15 amino acids. Germline values: CDR1 SQVTM, CDR2 ANQGSEA. CDR3 DNA: TGCAGCGTTGAGACCAGGACAAACGTGAACACTGAAGCTTTCTTT. Encoded protein: CSVETRTNVNTEAFF.

This rearrangement joins TRBV29-1 to TRBJ2-1, with 10 bases that match TRBD2. Trimming cost V 4 bases and J 7 bases; bases outside gene matches: 4. Looked up from germline, CDR1 is SQVTM and CDR2 is ANQGSEA. This CDR3 comprises 13 residues. The CDR3 sequence: CSVGPSGGNEQFF. CDR3 DNA: TGCAGCGTTGGGCCTAGCGGGGGTAATGAGCAGTTCTTC.

The chain links TRBV29-1 to TRBJ1-1; 7 bases map to TRBD1. V shed 0 bases, J shed 7 bases, and the junction held 5 bases outside the gene matches. The germline V gene encodes CDR1 SQVTM and CDR2 ANQGSEA. The CDR3 length is 13 residues. The chain's CDR3 is CSVEDQGGLEAFF. The CDR3 nucleotides read TGCAGCGTTGAAGATCAGGGGGGCCTTGAAGCTTTCTTT.

This chain links TRBV29-1 with TRBJ2-2; D ambiguous. The V gene's germline CDR1 is SQVTM and CDR2 ANQGSEA. The CDR3 has 13 amino acids. V was shortened by 0 bases and J by 7 bases, with 9 bases between the two germline ends. CDR3 bases: TGCAGCGTTGAAGAATTGGTGAGCGGGGAGCTGTTTTTT. This gives the protein CSVEELVSGELFF.

The J gene is TRBJ2-7, the V gene TRBV30, with D perhaps being TRBD1 or TRBD2 (5 bases each). The V end was cut by 8 bases, the J end by 7 bases, with 24 bases between. Germline V lookup: CDR1 GTSNPN, CDR2 SVGIG (reference sequence). The CDR3 runs to 14 residues. Written as DNA, the CDR3 is TGTGCCGGGGCCCCACCACGGGGTACCAGGGAGCAGTACTTC. Its protein is CAGAPPRGTREQYF.

V is TRBV27 and J is TRBJ1-6; 8 positions match TRBD1. The CDR3 spans 16 residues. After removal of 3 bases from V and 3 bases from J, the junction contained 4 bases not matched to a gene. Germline CDR1 MNHEY, CDR2 SMNVEV (reference sequence). The CDR3 DNA sequence: TGTGCCAGCAGTTTGATGACAGGGGTCTATAATTCACCCCTCCACTTT. Its protein is CASSLMTGVYNSPLHF.

The chain is built from TRBV5-6 and TRBJ1-2, with no clear D. The CDR3 consists of 14 residues. V dropped 6 bases and J dropped 3 bases, with 15 bases sitting between them. Germline V gene lookup returns CDR1 SGHDT and CDR2 YYEEEE. The CDR3 sequence: CASTATNQDYGYTF. CDR3 DNA sequence: TGTGCCAGCACCGCTACAAACCAGGACTATGGCTACACCTTC.

The gene calls are TRBV12-5 and TRBJ2-6, with D unresolved. Germline V gene lookup returns CDR1 LGHNT and CDR2 FRNRAP. This CDR3 comprises 13 residues. Trimming removed 5 bases from V and 4 bases from J, with 6 bases in between. CDR3 coding DNA: TGTGCTAGTGGTCACCCAGGGGCCAACGTCCTGACTTTC. Its translation: CASGHPGANVLTF.

This chain uses TRBV11-2 with TRBJ1-6; TRBD1 might be the D (5 bases). CDR1 is SGHAT, CDR2 FQNNGV, per germline. Trimming removed 3 bases at V and 7 bases at J, with 13 bases between. This CDR3 comprises 15 residues. The CDR3 nucleotides read TGTGCCAGCAGCTTCCGTGGGGCTGGGAATTCACCCCTCCACTTT. It is translated as CASSFRGAGNSPLHF.

This chain uses TRBV6-6 with TRBJ2-1; D is uncertain. The CDR3 consists of 12 residues. The germline CDR1 and CDR2 sequences are MNHNY and SVGAGI (reference sequence). V was clipped by 1 base and J by 8 bases, with 6 bases between them. The CDR3 sequence: CASSYYRDEQFF. CDR3 in DNA: TGTGCCAGCAGTTACTATCGGGATGAGCAGTTCTTC.

The genes are TRBV30 and TRBJ1-5; D is unresolved. CDR1 and CDR2 (germline): GTSNPN, SVGIG (reference sequence). V was cut by 3 bases and J by 7 bases, with 10 bases left in between. This CDR3 region has 12 residues. The CDR3 region is CAWSGEGQPQHF. CDR3 coding DNA: TGTGCCTGGAGCGGGGAGGGCCAGCCCCAGCATTTT.

The V gene is TRBV2, the J gene TRBJ1-5; D is perhaps TRBD1 (6 bases). The germline V gene encodes CDR1 SNHLY and CDR2 FYNNEI. The length of the CDR3 is 13 residues. The V end was cut by 3 bases, the J end by 5 bases, with 8 bases between. The CDR3 sequence: CASSDQGYQPQHF. In nucleotides, the CDR3 is TGTGCCAGCAGTGACCAGGGGTATCAGCCCCAGCATTTT.

This clonotype was found once. This rearrangement joins TRBV9 to TRBJ2-1, with 8 bases fitting TRBD2. Germline CDR1 is SGDLS and CDR2 is YYNGEE. The CDR3 length is 16 residues. J gave up 0 bases and V 7 bases, and 9 bases lay outside the gene matches. DNA of the CDR3: TGTGCCAGCGCAGCGGGGGCCACCAGCTCCTACAATGAGCAGTTCTTC. Amino acid sequence: CASAAGATSSYNEQFF.

This clonotype was observed a single time. J is TRBJ1-2 and V is TRBV3-1; D remains ambiguous. Per the germline V gene, CDR1 is LGHDT and CDR2 is YNNKEL (reference sequence). V gave up 4 bases and J gave up 5 bases, with 11 bases separating them. This CDR3 is built from 13 residues. CDR3 bases: TGTGCCAGCAGCCTCACAGAGAGGTATGGCTACACCTTC. Protein product: CASSLTERYGYTF. The whole variable domain, filled in from reference TRBV3-1 and TRBJ1-2, reads DTAVSQTPKYLVTQMGNDKSIKCEQNLGHDTMYWYKQDSKKFLKIMFSYNNKELIINETVPNRFSPKSPDKAHLNLHINSLELGDSAVYFCASSLTERYGYTFGSGTRLTVV.

This rearrangement joins TRBV10-3 to TRBJ2-7; perhaps TRBD1 as D (6 bases). CDR1 ENHRY and CDR2 SYGVKD come from the germline V gene. V gave up 5 bases and J gave up 0 bases, with 11 bases separating them. The CDR3 extends over 14 amino acids. The CDR3 sequence is CAISRQESSYEQYF. Here the CDR3 DNA reads TGTGCCATCAGTCGACAGGAAAGCTCCTACGAGCAGTACTTC.

The rearrangement joins TRBV20-1 to TRBJ2-3; D is unclear. V was pared by 1 base and J by 6 bases, with 5 bases between. This CDR3 has 11 residues. Germline-derived CDR1 and CDR2 are DFQATT and SNEGSKA (reference sequence). The CDR3 bases are TGCAGTGCTAGAGTCCGGGATACGCAGTATTTT. Translating it yields CSARVRDTQYF.

The chain couples TRBV7-2 to TRBJ1-2; 7 nucleotides match TRBD1. The CDR3 extends over 15 amino acids. Unmatched junction bases numbered 10, after V lost 5 bases and J lost 4 bases. Germline V gene lookup returns CDR1 SGHTA and CDR2 FQGNSA. CDR3 in DNA: TGTGCCAGCAGCCCACGACAGGGCTTAACCTATGGCTACACCTTC. Translated, it gives CASSPRQGLTYGYTF.

This clonotype was seen a handful of times. V gene TRBV7-2 combines with J gene TRBJ2-5, with a tentative D call TRBD2 (7 bases). CDR1 is SGHTA and CDR2 is FQGNSA in the germline V gene. The CDR3 length is 15 residues. The V gene lost 0 bases and the J gene lost 1 base, with 9 bases spanning the gap. The CDR3 nucleotides read TGTGCCAGCAGCTTAGCTCGGGGGGCCCAAGAGACCCAGTACTTC. It translates to CASSLARGAQETQYF.

This chain connects TRBV3-1 to TRBJ2-1; 9 nucleotides line up with TRBD1. The V gene's germline CDR1 is LGHDT and CDR2 YNNKEL (reference sequence). V trimming: 1 base; J trimming: 9 bases; junction bases outside the gene matches: 4. This CDR3 comprises 14 residues. This CDR3 is CASSQATGGREQFF. CDR3 sequence (DNA): TGTGCCAGCAGCCAAGCAACAGGGGGCCGTGAGCAGTTCTTC.

The chain recombines TRBV27 with TRBJ2-1, with TRBD2 identical over 9 bases. Trimming took 3 bases from V and 2 from J; bases not matched to a gene: 8. The CDR3 runs to 17 residues. From germline, CDR1 is MNHEY and CDR2 SMNVEV (reference sequence). CDR3 nucleotide sequence: TGTGCCAGCAGTTTTGAAGCGGGACTAGCCCCCTACAATGAGCAGTTCTTC. This sequence encodes CASSFEAGLAPYNEQFF.

The chain is built from TRBV7-2 and TRBJ2-3; D call uncertain. This CDR3 has 12 amino acids. Trimming left V 4 bases short and J 4 bases short, with 6 bases between. Germline V gene sequence: CDR1 SGHTA, CDR2 FQGNSA. CDR3 sequence reads: CASSSQADTQYF. The CDR3 DNA sequence: TGTGCCAGCAGCTCCCAAGCAGATACGCAGTATTTT. Full variable domain (rest looked up from reference TRBV7-2 and TRBJ2-3): GAGVSQSPSNKVTEKGKDVELRCDPISGHTALYWYRQSLGQGLEFLIYFQGNSAPDKSGLPSDRFSAERTGGSVSTLTIQRTQQEDSAVYLCASSSQADTQYFGPGTRLTVL.

The V gene is TRBV29-1, the J gene TRBJ2-7; 7 bases line up with TRBD1. The CDR3 extends over 14 amino acids. Per the germline V gene, CDR1 is SQVTM and CDR2 is ANQGSEA. The junction had 10 bases not matched to a gene; V was cut back by 6 bases and J by 2 bases. CDR3 loop: CSVRTGPPAYEQYF. The CDR3 nucleotides are TGCAGCGTAAGGACAGGACCCCCCGCCTACGAGCAGTACTTC.

The chain is built from TRBV11-1 and TRBJ2-4, with 8 nucleotides matching TRBD1. Trimming cost V 6 bases and J 1 base; bases outside gene matches: 17. CDR1 is SGHAT, CDR2 FQDESV, per germline (reference sequence). The CDR3 runs to 19 residues. In DNA form, the CDR3 reads TGTGCCAGCAGTGCGCTAGAAAGGACAGGGAGTATGGCCAAAAACATTCAGTACTTC. Amino acids: CASSALERTGSMAKNIQYF.

The V gene is TRBV9, the J gene TRBJ1-2; D ambiguous. The CDR3 extends over 15 amino acids. V shed 2 bases and J shed 2 bases, with 13 bases lying between them. CDR1 is SGDLS and CDR2 is YYNGEE in the germline V gene. In DNA form, the CDR3 reads TGTGCCAGCAGCGTCCTCCCGGGCTCGAACTATGGCTACACCTTC. Translation: CASSVLPGSNYGYTF.